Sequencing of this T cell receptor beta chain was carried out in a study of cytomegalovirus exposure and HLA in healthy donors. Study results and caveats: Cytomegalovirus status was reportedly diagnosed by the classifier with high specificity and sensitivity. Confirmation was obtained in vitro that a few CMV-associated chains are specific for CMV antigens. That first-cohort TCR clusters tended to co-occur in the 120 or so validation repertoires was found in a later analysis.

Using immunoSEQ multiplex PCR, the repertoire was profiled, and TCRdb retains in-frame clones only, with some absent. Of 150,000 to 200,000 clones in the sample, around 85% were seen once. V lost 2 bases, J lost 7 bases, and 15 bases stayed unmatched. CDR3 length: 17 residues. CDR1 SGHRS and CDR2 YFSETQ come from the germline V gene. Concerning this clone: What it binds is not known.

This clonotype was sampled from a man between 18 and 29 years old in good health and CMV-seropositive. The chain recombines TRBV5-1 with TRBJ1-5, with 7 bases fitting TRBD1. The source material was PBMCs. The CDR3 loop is CASSFGPLTGIGQPQHF. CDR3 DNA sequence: TGCGCCAGCAGCTTCGGGCCCCTGACAGGGATCGGGCAGCCCCAGCATTTT.